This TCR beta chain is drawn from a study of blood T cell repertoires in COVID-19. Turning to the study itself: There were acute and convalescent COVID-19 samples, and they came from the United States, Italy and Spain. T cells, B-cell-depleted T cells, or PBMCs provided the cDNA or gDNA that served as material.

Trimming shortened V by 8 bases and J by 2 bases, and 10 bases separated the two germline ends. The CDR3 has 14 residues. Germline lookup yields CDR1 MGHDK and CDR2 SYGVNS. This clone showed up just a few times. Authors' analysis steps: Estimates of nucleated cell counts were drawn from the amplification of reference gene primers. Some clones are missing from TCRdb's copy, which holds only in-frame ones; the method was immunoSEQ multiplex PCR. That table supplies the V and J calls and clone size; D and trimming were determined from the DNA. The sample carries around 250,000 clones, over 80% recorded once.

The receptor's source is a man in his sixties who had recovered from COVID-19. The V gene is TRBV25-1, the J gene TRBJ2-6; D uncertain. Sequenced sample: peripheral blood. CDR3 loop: CASGPSTGANVLTF. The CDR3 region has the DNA TGTGCCAGCGGCCCCTCCACTGGGGCCAACGTCCTGACTTTC.